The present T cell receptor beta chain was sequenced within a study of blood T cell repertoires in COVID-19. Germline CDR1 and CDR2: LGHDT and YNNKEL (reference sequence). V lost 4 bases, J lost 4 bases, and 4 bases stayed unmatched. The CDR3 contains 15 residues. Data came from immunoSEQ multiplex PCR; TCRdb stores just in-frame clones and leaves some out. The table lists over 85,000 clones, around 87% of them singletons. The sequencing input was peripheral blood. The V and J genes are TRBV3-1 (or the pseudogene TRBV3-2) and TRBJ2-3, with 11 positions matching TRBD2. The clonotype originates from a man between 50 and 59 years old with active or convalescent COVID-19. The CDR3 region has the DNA TGTGCCAGCAGCCGAGGTAGCGGGGGGGCAGATACGCAGTATTTT. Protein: CASSRGSGGADTQYF.